This T cell receptor beta chain is drawn from a study of blood T cell repertoires in COVID-19. Study at large: COVID-19 samples, acute and convalescent, were from the United States, Italy and Spain. Nucleic acid was either cDNA or gDNA, and it came from T cells, B-cell-depleted T cells, or PBMCs.

In the study's own analysis: Reference gene primer amplification gave estimated nucleated cell counts. Libraries were prepared by immunoSEQ multiplex PCR; TCRdb keeps only in-frame clonotypes and omits some of them. That table gives V, J and clone size, and the DNA gave D and trimming. The repertoire consists of about 230,000 clones, with approximately 81% occurring once and the leading ten covering 0.85% to 1%. Trimming cost V 2 bases and J 0 bases, with 11 bases left between them. The CDR3 contains 15 residues. Germline V gene data show CDR1 as SGHVS and CDR2 as FQNEAQ. This clone was found once. Material: peripheral blood. The chain couples TRBV7-8 to TRBJ2-7, with D perhaps TRBD1 (6 bases). This TCR came from a man aged 40-50 years with acute or convalescent COVID-19. The CDR3 DNA is TGTGCCAGCAGCTTAAGTGTGGGGGCCTCCTACGAGCAGTACTTC. It translates to CASSLSVGASYEQYF.